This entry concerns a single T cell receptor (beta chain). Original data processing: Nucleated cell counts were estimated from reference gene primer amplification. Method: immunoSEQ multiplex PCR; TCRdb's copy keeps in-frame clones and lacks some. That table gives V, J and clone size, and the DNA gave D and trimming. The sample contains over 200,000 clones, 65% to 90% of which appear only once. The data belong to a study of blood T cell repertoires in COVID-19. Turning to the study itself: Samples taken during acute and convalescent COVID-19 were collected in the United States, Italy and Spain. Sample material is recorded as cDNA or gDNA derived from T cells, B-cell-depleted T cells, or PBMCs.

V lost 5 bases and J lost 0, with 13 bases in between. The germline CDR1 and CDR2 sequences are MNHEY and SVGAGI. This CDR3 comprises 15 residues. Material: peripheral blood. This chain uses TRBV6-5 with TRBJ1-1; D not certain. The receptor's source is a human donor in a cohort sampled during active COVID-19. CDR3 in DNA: TGTGCCAGCAGTCCCCTTCGACGGGTGAACACTGAAGCTTTCTTT. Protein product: CASSPLRRVNTEAFF.